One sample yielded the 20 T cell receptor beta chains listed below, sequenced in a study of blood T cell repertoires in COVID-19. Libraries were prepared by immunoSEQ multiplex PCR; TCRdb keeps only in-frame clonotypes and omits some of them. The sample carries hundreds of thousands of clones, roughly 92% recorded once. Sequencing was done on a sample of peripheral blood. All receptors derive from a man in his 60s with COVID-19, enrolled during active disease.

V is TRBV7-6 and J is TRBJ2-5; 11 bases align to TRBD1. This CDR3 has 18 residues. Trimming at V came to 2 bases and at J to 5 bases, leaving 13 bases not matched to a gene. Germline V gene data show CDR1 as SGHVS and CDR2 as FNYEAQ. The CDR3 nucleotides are TGTGCCAGCAGCTTAATGCCCTGGACAGGGGGCTTCACGGAGACCCAGTACTTC. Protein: CASSLMPWTGGFTETQYF.

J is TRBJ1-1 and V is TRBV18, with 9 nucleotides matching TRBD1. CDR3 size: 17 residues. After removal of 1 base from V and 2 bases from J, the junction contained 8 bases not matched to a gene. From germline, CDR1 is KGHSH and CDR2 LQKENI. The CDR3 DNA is TGTGCCAGCTCACCACTGGACAGGGGATCGTCCAACACTGAAGCTTTCTTT. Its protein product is CASSPLDRGSSNTEAFF.

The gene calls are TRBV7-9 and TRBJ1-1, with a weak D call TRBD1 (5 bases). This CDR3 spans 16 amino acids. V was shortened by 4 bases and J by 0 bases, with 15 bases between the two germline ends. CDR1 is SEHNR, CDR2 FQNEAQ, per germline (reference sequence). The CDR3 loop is CASSSLQGGMNTEAFF. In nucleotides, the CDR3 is TGTGCCAGCAGCTCCCTCCAGGGAGGGATGAACACTGAAGCTTTCTTT.

Here the CDR3 DNA reads TGTGCCAGCAGTTTATCATCAGGGGGCATCTCCTACGAGCAGTACTTC. This translates into CASSLSSGGISYEQYF. The chain has TRBV27 and TRBJ2-7, with 8 bases identical to TRBD1. This CDR3 has 16 residues. V dropped 0 bases and J dropped 0; count of bases not matched to a gene: 4. Germline V gene lookup returns CDR1 MNHEY and CDR2 SMNVEV (reference sequence).

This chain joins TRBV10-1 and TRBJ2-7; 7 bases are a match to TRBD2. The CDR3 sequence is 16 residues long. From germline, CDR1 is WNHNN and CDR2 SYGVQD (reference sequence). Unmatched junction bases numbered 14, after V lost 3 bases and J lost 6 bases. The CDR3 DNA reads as TGCGCCAGCAGTGAATTTGCGGGGGTTTCCCTCCTCGAGCAGTACTTC. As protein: CASSEFAGVSLLEQYF.

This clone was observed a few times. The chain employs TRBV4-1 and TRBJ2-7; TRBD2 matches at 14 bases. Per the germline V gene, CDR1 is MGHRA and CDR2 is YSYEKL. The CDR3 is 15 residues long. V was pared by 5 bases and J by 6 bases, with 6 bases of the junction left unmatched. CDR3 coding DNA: TGCGCCAGCAGCGCGGGACTAGCGGGAGTAGGCGAGCAGTACTTC. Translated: CASSAGLAGVGEQYF.

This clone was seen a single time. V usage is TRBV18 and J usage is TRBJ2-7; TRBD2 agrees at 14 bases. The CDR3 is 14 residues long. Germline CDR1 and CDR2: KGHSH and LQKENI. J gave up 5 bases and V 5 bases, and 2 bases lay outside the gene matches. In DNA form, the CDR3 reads TGTGCCAGCTCAAGACTAGCGGGGGGGGACGAGCAGTACTTC. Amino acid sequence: CASSRLAGGDEQYF.

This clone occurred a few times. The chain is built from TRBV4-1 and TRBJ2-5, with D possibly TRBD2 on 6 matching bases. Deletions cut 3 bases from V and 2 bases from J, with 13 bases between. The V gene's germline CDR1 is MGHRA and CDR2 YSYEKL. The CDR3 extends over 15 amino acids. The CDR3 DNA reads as TGCGCCAGCAGCCACGTTCCGGGAGCTCAAGAGACCCAGTACTTC. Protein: CASSHVPGAQETQYF.

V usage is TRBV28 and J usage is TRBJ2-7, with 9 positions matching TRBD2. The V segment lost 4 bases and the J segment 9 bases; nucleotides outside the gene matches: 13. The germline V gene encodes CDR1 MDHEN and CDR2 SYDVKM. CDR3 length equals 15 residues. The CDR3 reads CASSYKASGALWQYF. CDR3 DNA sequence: TGTGCCAGCAGTTACAAAGCTAGCGGGGCCCTTTGGCAGTACTTC.

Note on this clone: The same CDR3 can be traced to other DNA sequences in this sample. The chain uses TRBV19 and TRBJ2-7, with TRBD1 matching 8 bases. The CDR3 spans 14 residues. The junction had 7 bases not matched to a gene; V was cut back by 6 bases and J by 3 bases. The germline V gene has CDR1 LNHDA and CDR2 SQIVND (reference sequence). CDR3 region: CASSPGQGVYEQYF. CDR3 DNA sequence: TGTGCCAGTAGCCCTGGACAGGGCGTCTACGAGCAGTACTTC.

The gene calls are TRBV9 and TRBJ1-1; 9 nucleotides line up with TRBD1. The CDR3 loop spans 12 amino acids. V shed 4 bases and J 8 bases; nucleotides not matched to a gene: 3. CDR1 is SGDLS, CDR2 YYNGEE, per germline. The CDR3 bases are TGTGCCAGCAGCCGGACAGGGGCCGAAGCTTTCTTT. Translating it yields CASSRTGAEAFF.

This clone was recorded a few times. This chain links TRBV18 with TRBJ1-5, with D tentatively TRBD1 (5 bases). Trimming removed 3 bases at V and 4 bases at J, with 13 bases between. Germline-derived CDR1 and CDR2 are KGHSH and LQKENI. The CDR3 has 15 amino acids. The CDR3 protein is CASSPLGGENQPQHF. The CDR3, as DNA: TGTGCCAGCTCACCCCTCGGAGGGGAAAATCAGCCCCAGCATTTT.

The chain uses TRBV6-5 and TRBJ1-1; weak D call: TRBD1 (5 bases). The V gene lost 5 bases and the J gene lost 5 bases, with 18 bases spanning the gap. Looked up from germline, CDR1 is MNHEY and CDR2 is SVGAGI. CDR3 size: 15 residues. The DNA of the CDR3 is TGTGCCAGCAGTCCCAGGGCCCGGCTGGTGACTGAAGCTTTCTTT. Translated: CASSPRARLVTEAFF.

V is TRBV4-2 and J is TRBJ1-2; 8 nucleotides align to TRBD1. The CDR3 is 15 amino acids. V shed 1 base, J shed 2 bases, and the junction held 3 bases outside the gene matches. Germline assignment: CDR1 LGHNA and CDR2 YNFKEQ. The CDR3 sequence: CASSQVPGGNYGYTF. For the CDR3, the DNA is TGTGCCAGCAGCCAAGTTCCAGGGGGCAACTATGGCTACACCTTC.

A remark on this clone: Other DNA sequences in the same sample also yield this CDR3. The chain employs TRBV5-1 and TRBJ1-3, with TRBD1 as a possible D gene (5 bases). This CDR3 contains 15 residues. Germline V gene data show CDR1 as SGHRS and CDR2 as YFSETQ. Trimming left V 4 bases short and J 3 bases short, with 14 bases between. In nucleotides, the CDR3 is TGCGCCAGCAGCCCAGACAGAGGTAGTGGAAACACCATATATTTT. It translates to CASSPDRGSGNTIYF.

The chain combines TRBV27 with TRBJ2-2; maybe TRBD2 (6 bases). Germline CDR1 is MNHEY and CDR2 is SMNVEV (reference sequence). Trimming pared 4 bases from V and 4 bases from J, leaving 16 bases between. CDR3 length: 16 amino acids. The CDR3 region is CASSSRWDSLTGELFF. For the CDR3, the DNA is TGTGCCAGCAGTTCCCGCTGGGACTCCCTCACCGGGGAGCTGTTTTTT.

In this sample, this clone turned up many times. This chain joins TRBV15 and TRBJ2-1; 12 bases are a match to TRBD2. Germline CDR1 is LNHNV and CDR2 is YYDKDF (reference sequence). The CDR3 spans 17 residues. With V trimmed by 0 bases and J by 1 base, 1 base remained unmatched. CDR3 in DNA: TGTGCCACCAGCAGAGATGGGACTAGCGGGTCCTACAATGAGCAGTTCTTC. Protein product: CATSRDGTSGSYNEQFF. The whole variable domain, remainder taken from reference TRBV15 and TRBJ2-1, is DAMVIQNPRYQVTQFGKPVTLSCSQTLNHNVMYWYQQKSSQAPKLLFHYYDKDFNNEADTPDNFQSRRPNTSFCFLDIRSPGLGDTAMYLCATSRDGTSGSYNEQFFGPGTRLTVL.

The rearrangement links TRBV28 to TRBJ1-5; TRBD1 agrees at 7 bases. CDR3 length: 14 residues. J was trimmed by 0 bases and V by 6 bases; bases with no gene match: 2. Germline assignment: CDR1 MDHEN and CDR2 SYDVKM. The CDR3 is CASRGQVSNQPQHF. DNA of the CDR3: TGTGCCAGCAGAGGACAGGTTAGCAATCAGCCCCAGCATTTT.

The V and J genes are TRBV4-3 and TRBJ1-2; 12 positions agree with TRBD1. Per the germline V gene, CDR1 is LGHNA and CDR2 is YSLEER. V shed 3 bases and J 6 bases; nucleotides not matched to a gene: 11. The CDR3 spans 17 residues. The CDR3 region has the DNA TGCGCCAGCAGCCATCCCACCGGGACAGGGGGCTTGCATGGCTACACCTTC. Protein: CASSHPTGTGGLHGYTF.

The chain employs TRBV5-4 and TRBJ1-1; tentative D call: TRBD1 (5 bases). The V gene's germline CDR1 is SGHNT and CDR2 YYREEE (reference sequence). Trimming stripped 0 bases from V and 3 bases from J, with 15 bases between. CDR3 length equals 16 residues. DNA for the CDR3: TGTGCCAGCAGCTTGGCCGGTGGGGGGGTGGACACTGAAGCTTTCTTT. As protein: CASSLAGGGVDTEAFF.